Following are 26 T cell receptor beta chains from one sample sequenced in a study of CD8+CD57+ T cells in acquired aplastic anemia. Both TCR beta VDJ combination and CDR3 sequence profiling were carried out. Genomic DNA was the template for this profiling. Using its own MiXCR run on the reads, TCRdb lists one record per CDR3 protein. The table lists roughly 190,000 distinct CDR3 sequences, just under 50% of them singletons. Whoever was chosen for sequencing had shown CD8+CD57+ cell expansion by flow cytometry. The sequenced material came from sorted CD4+, CD8+, or CD8+CD57+ T cells (not recorded which) from PBMCs. These receptors came from a human donor with aplastic anemia.

In this sample, this clonotype turned up many times. V gene TRBV19 combines with J gene TRBJ1-5; D perhaps matches TRBD1 (6 bases). There are 16 residues in the CDR3. Germline V gives CDR1 LNHDA, CDR2 SQIVND (reference sequence). Trimming left V 2 bases short and J 7 bases short, with 18 bases between. The CDR3 sequence: CASSIRRGVNEQPQHF. In DNA form, the CDR3 reads TGTGCCAGTAGTATAAGGAGGGGGGTAAATGAACAGCCCCAGCATTTT.

This chain joins TRBV24-1 and TRBJ2-3, with D hard to call. CDR1 is KGHDR and CDR2 is SFDVKD in the germline V gene. This CDR3 contains 14 residues. Between the trimmed V and J ends, which lost 4 bases and 4 bases, there was a span of 11 bases. CDR3 sequence (DNA): TGTGCCACCAGTGACTACGCGCCGGCAGATACGCAGTATTTT. Translation gives CATSDYAPADTQYF.

This rearrangement joins TRBV5-4 to TRBJ2-7; TRBD2 matches at 7 bases. This CDR3 comprises 14 residues. Germline lookup yields CDR1 SGHNT and CDR2 YYREEE (reference sequence). V shed 4 bases, J shed 2 bases, and the junction held 6 bases outside the gene matches. The CDR3 DNA is TGTGCCAGCAGCGGCGGGAGCAGGCCCTACGAGCAGTACTTC. Its protein is CASSGGSRPYEQYF.

Of note for this clonotype: This sequence may be a read error, since a much larger clone differs from it by one base. This sequence joins TRBV5-5 and TRBJ2-5; no definite D call. In germline, CDR1 is SGHKS, CDR2 YYEKEE (reference sequence). This CDR3 contains 12 residues. Deletions cut 3 bases from V and 0 bases from J, with 3 bases between. The CDR3, as DNA: TGTGCCAGCAGCTGGAACCAAGAGACCCAGTACTTC. Its protein is CASSWNQETQYF.

In its sample, this clonotype was seen a few times. The rearrangement joins TRBV9 to TRBJ2-5; D not resolved. The CDR3 runs to 12 residues. Germline CDR1 and CDR2: SGDLS and YYNGEE. Trimming shortened V by 3 bases and J by 2 bases, and 5 bases separated the two germline ends. The CDR3, as DNA: TGTGCCAGCAGCGCCTCACAAGAGACCCAGTACTTC. Translating it yields CASSASQETQYF.

In its sample, this clonotype was seen a few times. The chain is built from TRBV7-6 and TRBJ2-5; D gene unclear. Trimming stripped 4 bases from V and 5 bases from J, with 11 bases between. The CDR3 sequence is 13 residues long. Germline lookup yields CDR1 SGHVS and CDR2 FNYEAQ. The CDR3 protein is CASSSLTTETQYF. In DNA, the CDR3 is TGTGCCAGCAGCTCCCTGACAACGGAGACCCAGTACTTC. The full variable domain, in which reference TRBV7-6 and TRBJ2-5 provide the parts outside the CDR3, is GAGVSQSPRYKVTKRGQDVALRCDPISGHVSLYWYRQALGQGPEFLTYFNYEAQQDKSGLPNDRFSAERPEGSISTLTIQRTEQRDSAMYRCASSSLTTETQYFGPGTRLLVL.

This CDR3 reads CSASTGGYEQYF. As DNA, the CDR3 is TGCAGTGCCAGCACAGGGGGCTACGAGCAGTACTTC. The V gene is TRBV20-1, the J gene TRBJ2-7; the match to TRBD1 covers 8 bases. CDR1 DFQATT and CDR2 SNEGSKA come from the germline V gene (reference sequence). This CDR3 spans 12 amino acids. V shed 6 bases, J shed 3 bases, and the junction held 4 bases outside the gene matches.

This clonotype appeared a few times. This chain uses TRBV5-6 with TRBJ2-7, with D uncertain. The CDR3 is 13 amino acids. CDR1 is SGHDT and CDR2 is YYEEEE in the germline V gene. V shed 2 bases and J shed 4 bases, with 10 bases lying between them. CDR3 residues: CASSFSGEYEQYF. In DNA, the CDR3 is TGTGCCAGCAGCTTTTCAGGAGAGTACGAGCAGTACTTC.

The chain recombines TRBV25-1 with TRBJ2-7, with D perhaps matching TRBD2 (6 bases). CDR1 is MGHDK and CDR2 is SYGVNS in the germline V gene. V lost 9 bases, J lost 7 bases, and 19 bases lay in between. The CDR3 loop spans 13 amino acids. This CDR3 reads CASARAGPWEQYF. The DNA for the CDR3 is TGTGCCAGTGCTAGGGCGGGGCCCTGGGAGCAGTACTTC.

The chain recombines TRBV10-3 with TRBJ2-3, with 9 positions matching TRBD2. The junction had 7 bases not matched to a gene; V was cut back by 7 bases and J by 2 bases. The CDR3 extends over 15 amino acids. Germline V lookup: CDR1 ENHRY, CDR2 SYGVKD. The CDR3 region is CAINVAGASTDTQYF. The CDR3 DNA is TGTGCCATCAACGTAGCGGGGGCCTCCACAGATACGCAGTATTTT.

This clonotype was seen ten or more times. The chain has TRBV7-2 and TRBJ1-1; D may be TRBD1 (5 bases). The CDR3 contains 14 residues. Germline CDR1 and CDR2: SGHTA and FQGNSA. The ends were cut back, 5 bases at V and 5 bases at J, with 15 bases in the middle. CDR3 sequence reads: CASSIRDWGTEAFF. DNA of the CDR3: TGTGCCAGCAGCATCCGGGATTGGGGGACTGAAGCTTTCTTT.

This clonotype has ten or more counts. The chain links TRBV19 to TRBJ2-3, with D hard to call. Germline V gene sequence: CDR1 LNHDA, CDR2 SQIVND (reference sequence). This CDR3 spans 15 amino acids. V lost 2 bases, J lost 2 bases, and 11 bases lay in between. The CDR3 reads CASSIMADNTDTQYF. As DNA, the CDR3 is TGTGCCAGTAGTATAATGGCAGATAACACAGATACGCAGTATTTT.

V usage is TRBV24-1 and J usage is TRBJ2-7, with D perhaps TRBD1 or TRBD2 (5 bases each). V lost 2 bases and J 7 bases, leaving 14 bases between the germline ends. Germline assignment: CDR1 KGHDR and CDR2 SFDVKD. CDR3 size: 14 residues. CDR3 nucleotides: TGTGCCACCAGTGATTCCTCGGGGCCCTGGGAGCAGTACTTC. Translated, it gives CATSDSSGPWEQYF.

This clonotype was counted between two and nine times. This chain connects TRBV5-1 to TRBJ1-6; possibly TRBD1 for D (6 bases). Germline-derived CDR1 and CDR2 are SGHRS and YFSETQ. CDR3 size: 14 residues. V lost 2 bases to trimming and J lost 10 bases, with 13 bases between them. In DNA form, the CDR3 reads TGCGCCAGCAGCTTCTCAGGGGACGACTCACCCCTCCACTTT. Translating it yields CASSFSGDDSPLHF. Complete variable domain (other parts from reference TRBV5-1 and TRBJ1-6): KAGVTQTPRYLIKTRGQQVTLSCSPISGHRSVSWYQQTPGQGLQFLFEYFSETQRNKGNFPGRFSGRQFSNSRSEMNVSTLELGDSALYLCASSFSGDDSPLHFGNGTRLTVT.

The chain uses TRBV24-1 and TRBJ1-2; D gene unclear. Per the germline V gene, CDR1 is KGHDR and CDR2 is SFDVKD. Trimming shortened V by 4 bases and J by 5 bases, and 7 bases separated the two germline ends. The CDR3 is made up of 12 amino acids. DNA of the CDR3: TGTGCCACCAGTGAGTGGGCTTATGGCTACACCTTC. Translation gives CATSEWAYGYTF.

The chain uses TRBV7-3 and TRBJ1-6, with 7 nucleotides matching TRBD1. Germline V CDR1 and CDR2: SGHTA, FQGTGA. The junction had 11 bases not matched to a gene; V was cut back by 5 bases and J by 7 bases. The CDR3 totals 16 residues. The CDR3 DNA is TGTGCCAGCAGCCAACATGACAGGGATGGAAATTCACCCCTCCACTTT. This gives the protein CASSQHDRDGNSPLHF.

The chain employs TRBV7-3 and TRBJ2-7; 7 nucleotides agree with TRBD2. The germline CDR1 and CDR2 sequences are SGHTA and FQGTGA. The CDR3 has 15 amino acids. With V trimmed by 2 bases and J by 3 bases, 7 bases remained unmatched. The CDR3: CASSLLAEENYEQYF. The DNA of the CDR3 is TGTGCCAGCAGCTTACTAGCGGAGGAAAACTACGAGCAGTACTTC. The entire variable domain, with the rest obtained from reference TRBV7-3 and TRBJ2-7, is as follows: GAGVSQTPSNKVTEKGKYVELRCDPISGHTALYWYRQSLGQGPEFLIYFQGTGAADDSGLPNDRFFAVRPEGSVSTLKIQRTERGDSAVYLCASSLLAEENYEQYFGPGTRLTVT.

The chain has TRBV2 and TRBJ1-5; D possibly corresponds to TRBD1 (6 bases). The V gene's germline CDR1 is SNHLY and CDR2 FYNNEI. The CDR3 is 14 residues long. V gave up 7 bases and J gave up 9 bases, with 19 bases separating them. CDR3 protein: CASKVGTSGGPQHF. CDR3 in DNA: TGTGCCAGCAAAGTCGGGACATCAGGCGGGCCCCAGCATTTT.

The chain employs TRBV29-1 and TRBJ2-6, with D unclear. CDR3 length: 14 amino acids. Trimming shortened V by 4 bases and J by 2 bases, and 9 bases separated the two germline ends. In germline, CDR1 is SQVTM, CDR2 ANQGSEA. CDR3 coding DNA: TGCAGCGTTGTACACCCTACTGGGGCCAACGTCCTGACTTTC. Translation: CSVVHPTGANVLTF.

There are a few counts of this clonotype. The chain carries TRBV6-1 and TRBJ1-6, with D hard to call. In germline, CDR1 is MNHNS, CDR2 SASEGT. The CDR3 consists of 13 residues. V was trimmed by 5 bases and J by 8 bases, leaving 10 bases between them. CDR3 in amino acids: CASSPFHDSPLHF. CDR3 bases: TGTGCCAGCAGTCCCTTCCATGATTCACCCCTCCACTTT.

The chain has TRBV9 and TRBJ2-3, with 8 bases fitting TRBD1. The CDR3 totals 14 residues. The trim removed 4 bases at V and 4 bases at J, leaving 5 bases unmatched. Germline assignment: CDR1 SGDLS and CDR2 YYNGEE. As DNA, the CDR3 is TGTGCCAGCAGCCGGACAGGGAATCCAGATACGCAGTATTTT. Translated: CASSRTGNPDTQYF.

This clonotype was seen a handful of times. The chain uses TRBV24-1 and TRBJ2-7; D may be TRBD2 (5 bases). Germline V gene sequence: CDR1 KGHDR, CDR2 SFDVKD. With 6 bases removed from V and 5 bases from J, the gap between germline ends came to 13 bases. This CDR3 spans 13 amino acids. The CDR3 reads CATSTRTDHEQYF. The CDR3 region has the DNA TGTGCCACCAGTACTAGAACGGATCACGAGCAGTACTTC.

This clonotype turned up a few times. This chain links TRBV7-8 with TRBJ2-5, with TRBD2 identical over 8 bases. The V gene's germline CDR1 is SGHVS and CDR2 FQNEAQ. Unmatched junction bases numbered 8, after V lost 3 bases and J lost 5 bases. This CDR3 is 15 amino acids long. Written as DNA, the CDR3 is TGTGCCAGCAGCTTTAGCGGGACTGAGGGCGAGACCCAGTACTTC. Translation: CASSFSGTEGETQYF.

This clonotype was counted between two and nine times. The CDR3 bases are TGTGCCATCAGTGGTCAGGGGAGGGATACTGAAGCTTTCTTT. It translates to CAISGQGRDTEAFF. V usage is TRBV10-3 and J usage is TRBJ1-1, with D possibly TRBD1 on 6 matching bases. The CDR3 runs to 14 residues. CDR1 and CDR2 (germline): ENHRY, SYGVKD. Trimming left V 4 bases short and J 5 bases short, with 14 bases between.

This clonotype was recorded a few times. The chain combines TRBV5-6 with TRBJ2-7; D unresolved. From germline, CDR1 is SGHDT and CDR2 YYEEEE. V lost 3 bases to trimming and J lost 4 bases, with 14 bases between them. This CDR3 region has 14 residues. This CDR3 reads CASSYRLGAYEQYF. DNA of the CDR3: TGTGCCAGCAGCTACCGCCTAGGAGCGTACGAGCAGTACTTC.

With regard to this clonotype: Since a much larger clone is just one base distant, this may be a read error. The chain links TRBV5-5 to TRBJ1-1, with D possibly matching TRBD1 (5 bases). Germline-derived CDR1 and CDR2 are SGHKS and YYEKEE (reference sequence). The CDR3 loop spans 15 amino acids. In DNA, the CDR3 is TGTGCCAGCAGCTTAGGTCTCAGGGCCAACACTGAAGCTTCCTTT. Its protein is CASSLGLRANTEASF.